This T cell receptor beta chain stems from a study of cytomegalovirus exposure and HLA in healthy donors. Regarding the study as a whole: Follow-up analysis seemed to connect common viral pathogens with several of the most significant clusters identified. CMV antigen specificity of three CMV-associated chains was confirmed in vitro. In a later analysis, across HLA loci, associated TCR counts were highest for DRB1, lowest for HLA-C.

This CDR3 comprises 13 residues. V shed 5 bases and J 5 bases; nucleotides not matched to a gene: 2. The V gene's germline CDR1 is MNHNS and CDR2 SASEGT. PCR was performed using 60 Vbeta and 13 Jbeta primers. TCRdb's copy holds only in-frame clones and misses some; the assay was immunoSEQ multiplex PCR. The data hold under 130,000 clones, with around 80% observed a single time. Concerning this clone itself: Its specificity is not known.

The genes are TRBV6-1 and TRBJ2-3; 9 bases match TRBD2. The TCR comes from a man in his forties in good health and CMV-seropositive. Source material: PBMCs. This CDR3 reads CASSWREGDTQYF. The CDR3 nucleotides read TGTGCCAGCAGTTGGCGGGAGGGAGATACGCAGTATTTT.